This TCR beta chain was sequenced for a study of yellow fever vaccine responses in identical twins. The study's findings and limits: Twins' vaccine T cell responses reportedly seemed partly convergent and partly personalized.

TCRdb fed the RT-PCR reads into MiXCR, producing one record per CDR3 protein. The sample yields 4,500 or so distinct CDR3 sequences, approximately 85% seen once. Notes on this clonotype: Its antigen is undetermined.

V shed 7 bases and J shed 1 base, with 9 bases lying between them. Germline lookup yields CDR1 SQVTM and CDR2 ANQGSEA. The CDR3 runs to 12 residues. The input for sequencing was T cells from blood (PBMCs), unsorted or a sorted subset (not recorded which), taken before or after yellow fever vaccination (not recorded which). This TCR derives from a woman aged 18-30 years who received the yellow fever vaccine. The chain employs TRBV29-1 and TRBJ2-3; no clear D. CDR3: CSGLRGTDTQYF. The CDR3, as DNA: TGCAGCGGCCTCCGGGGCACAGATACGCAGTATTTT.